The 22 T cell receptor beta chains presented below share a single source sample, sequenced in a study of cytomegalovirus exposure and HLA in healthy donors. 13 Jbeta primers and 60 Vbeta primers were used for the PCR. TCRdb's copy holds only in-frame clones and misses some; the assay was immunoSEQ multiplex PCR. In the table there are fewer than 250,000 clones, over 80% of which are singletons. Input material: PBMCs. These receptors came from a boy younger than 10 in good health and CMV-seronegative.

V gene TRBV7-9 combines with J gene TRBJ2-1; the match to TRBD2 covers 9 bases. Germline V lookup: CDR1 SEHNR, CDR2 FQNEAQ (reference sequence). V lost 5 bases and J lost 6; bases outside the gene matches: 11. The CDR3 totals 16 residues. CDR3 sequence: CASSRPASGGPNEQFF. For the CDR3, the DNA is TGTGCCAGCAGCCGCCCCGCCAGCGGGGGGCCCAATGAGCAGTTCTTC. Together with reference TRBV7-9 and TRBJ2-1, the CDR3 gives the full variable domain: DTGVSQNPRHKITKRGQNVTFRCDPISEHNRLYWYRQTLGQGPEFLTYFQNEAQLEKSRLLSDRFSAERPKGSFSTLEIQRTEQGDSAMYLCASSRPASGGPNEQFFGPGTRLTVL.

The chain has TRBV2 and TRBJ1-2; D unclear. Germline V lookup: CDR1 SNHLY, CDR2 FYNNEI. V lost 7 bases to trimming and J lost 8 bases, with 17 bases between them. The CDR3 extends over 13 amino acids. This CDR3 is CASTDSRGLGYTF. The CDR3 DNA sequence: TGTGCCAGCACGGATAGTAGAGGGTTAGGCTACACCTTC.

The chain is built from TRBV2 and TRBJ1-1, with D possibly matching TRBD1 (5 bases). Trimming pared 6 bases from V and 1 base from J, leaving 6 bases between. Germline loops: CDR1 SNHLY, CDR2 FYNNEI. The CDR3 contains 12 residues. CDR3 amino acids: CASRQGNTEAFF. The CDR3 DNA reads as TGTGCCAGCAGGCAGGGGAACACTGAAGCTTTCTTT.

The genes are TRBV4-1 and TRBJ2-7, with 9 positions matching TRBD1. The CDR3 spans 15 residues. V trimming: 0 bases; J trimming: 3 bases; junction bases outside the gene matches: 3. Germline V CDR1 and CDR2: MGHRA, YSYEKL. The CDR3 region is CASSQDPGQGYEQYF. CDR3 nucleotides: TGCGCCAGCAGCCAAGATCCGGGACAGGGCTACGAGCAGTACTTC.

The genes are TRBV19 and TRBJ1-2; 8 bases map to TRBD1. The CDR3 has 14 residues. V was pared by 6 bases and J by 3 bases, with 6 bases of the junction left unmatched. Per germline, CDR1 LNHDA and CDR2 SQIVND (reference sequence). The CDR3 spells CASSHQTGDYGYTF. CDR3 nucleotide sequence: TGTGCCAGTAGCCACCAGACAGGGGACTATGGCTACACCTTC.

J is TRBJ1-2 and V is TRBV2, with 9 positions matching TRBD1. Trimming cost V 4 bases and J 5 bases; bases outside gene matches: 2. This CDR3 spans 13 amino acids. CDR1 and CDR2 (germline): SNHLY, FYNNEI. As DNA, the CDR3 is TGTGCCAGCAGTGGGGACAGGGAGTATGGCTACACCTTC. The encoded protein is CASSGDREYGYTF.

The chain recombines TRBV15 with TRBJ2-1; TRBD2 aligns across 8 bases. The junction had 7 bases not matched to a gene; V was cut back by 5 bases and J by 1 base. Germline V gene sequence: CDR1 LNHNV, CDR2 YYDKDF (reference sequence). The CDR3 is 16 amino acids. CDR3 nucleotides: TGTGCCACCAGCTCAACGGGGGGGGGATCCTACAATGAGCAGTTCTTC. Translating it yields CATSSTGGGSYNEQFF.

The V gene is TRBV11-2, the J gene TRBJ2-7, with 10 bases fitting TRBD2. Trimming cost V 6 bases and J 5 bases; bases outside gene matches: 10. Germline assignment: CDR1 SGHAT and CDR2 FQNNGV. The CDR3 consists of 15 residues. The CDR3 spells CASRPLAGAVHEQYF. CDR3 nucleotides: TGTGCCAGCAGACCCCTAGCGGGAGCTGTCCACGAGCAGTACTTC.

This chain connects TRBV5-1 to TRBJ2-3; the D is unclear. The germline V and J ends were trimmed by 2 bases and 3 bases, with 4 bases remaining between them. CDR1 is SGHRS, CDR2 YFSETQ, per germline. The CDR3 totals 12 residues. The CDR3 spells CASSLQTDTQYF. As DNA, the CDR3 is TGCGCCAGCAGCTTACAAACAGATACGCAGTATTTT.

J is TRBJ2-2 and V is TRBV5-6, with a weak D call TRBD2 (6 bases). V lost 0 bases and J 6 bases, leaving 6 bases between the germline ends. The germline gives CDR1 SGHDT, CDR2 YYEEEE. CDR3 length: 13 residues. The CDR3: CASSLGLAGELFF. The CDR3, as DNA: TGTGCCAGCAGCTTGGGACTAGCCGGGGAGCTGTTTTTT.

The rearrangement joins TRBV30 to TRBJ1-5, with D perhaps TRBD1 (5 bases). The germline V gene has CDR1 GTSNPN and CDR2 SVGIG (reference sequence). Trimming shortened V by 2 bases and J by 4 bases, and 15 bases separated the two germline ends. The CDR3 loop spans 15 amino acids. This CDR3 is CAWSPFGTPNQPQHF. The CDR3 DNA reads TGTGCCTGGAGTCCCTTCGGGACTCCGAATCAGCCCCAGCATTTT. Together with reference TRBV30 and TRBJ1-5, the CDR3 gives the full variable domain: SQTIHQWPATLVQPVGSPLSLECTVEGTSNPNLYWYRQAAGRGLQLLFYSVGIGQISSEVPQNLSASRPQDRQFILSSKKLLLSDSGFYLCAWSPFGTPNQPQHFGDGTRLSIL.

V usage is TRBV6-5 and J usage is TRBJ1-1; no firm D call. V dropped 2 bases and J dropped 10 bases, with 14 bases sitting between them. Germline CDR1 and CDR2: MNHEY and SVGAGI. This CDR3 has 13 amino acids. The CDR3 is CASSYRTHRGAFF. For the CDR3, the DNA is TGTGCCAGCAGTTACCGGACTCATCGTGGAGCTTTCTTT.

The rearrangement joins TRBV4-1 to TRBJ1-2, with 10 bases fitting TRBD1. V trimming: 1 base; J trimming: 8 bases; junction bases outside the gene matches: 4. There are 14 residues in the CDR3. The germline CDR1 and CDR2 sequences are MGHRA and YSYEKL. CDR3 nucleotide sequence: TGCGCCAGCAGCCAAGGACAGGGGGCGGGCGGCTACACCTTC. Translation gives CASSQGQGAGGYTF.

Only a few counts were recorded for this clone. V usage is TRBV2 and J usage is TRBJ1-2; D uncertain. Germline-derived CDR1 and CDR2 are SNHLY and FYNNEI. V was clipped by 11 bases and J by 6 bases, with 13 bases between them. CDR3 length: 11 amino acids. CDR3 amino acids: CAGRSVDGYTF. CDR3 in DNA: TGTGCCGGGAGGTCCGTTGATGGCTACACCTTC.

This sequence joins TRBV5-1 and TRBJ2-5, with D perhaps TRBD2 (5 bases). The end of the DNA aligns better with TRBJ2-7, so the J call may be wrong. Germline CDR1 is SGHRS and CDR2 is YFSETQ. This CDR3 is built from 14 residues. This CDR3 is CASSSGGLTYEQYF. The CDR3 nucleotides read TGCGCCAGCAGCTCGGGCGGACTTACCTACGAGCAGTACTTC.

This rearrangement joins TRBV30 to TRBJ2-2; a weak D match, TRBD2 (5 bases). The CDR3 length is 13 residues. Trimming cost V 5 bases and J 7 bases, with 14 bases left between them. Germline V CDR1 and CDR2: GTSNPN, SVGIG (reference sequence). The CDR3 region has the DNA TGTGCCTGGGACCCCGTGGAGGTCGGGGAGCTGTTTTTT. It is translated as CAWDPVEVGELFF.

The J gene is TRBJ1-5, the V gene TRBV19; D gene uncertain. This CDR3 spans 15 amino acids. V was pared by 3 bases and J by 7 bases, with 16 bases between. Per germline, CDR1 LNHDA and CDR2 SQIVND (reference sequence). In nucleotides, the CDR3 is TGTGCCAGTAGTATCGACGGCGAGGCGACCCAGCCCCAGCATTTT. It yields the protein CASSIDGEATQPQHF.

The rearrangement joins TRBV6-1 to TRBJ1-5; tentatively, D is TRBD1 (6 bases). V was pared by 5 bases and J by 5 bases, with 16 bases between. Germline loops: CDR1 MNHNS, CDR2 SASEGT. CDR3 size: 15 residues. CDR3 sequence: CASSTTGWYDQPQHF. The CDR3 DNA reads as TGTGCCAGCAGTACTACAGGGTGGTACGATCAGCCCCAGCATTTT.

The count of this clone is one. This chain joins TRBV9 and TRBJ2-1, with D perhaps matching TRBD2 (6 bases). CDR3 length equals 15 residues. CDR1 is SGDLS and CDR2 is YYNGEE in the germline V gene. Trimming stripped 0 bases from V and 2 bases from J, with 9 bases between. Here the CDR3 DNA reads TGTGCCAGCAGCGTAGCGGGAGAACCCTACAATGAGCAGTTCTTC. This codes for CASSVAGEPYNEQFF.

The chain is built from TRBV7-9 and TRBJ2-5, with unresolved D. The J call may be faulty, since TRBJ2-7 better matches the DNA end. Germline CDR1 SEHNR, CDR2 FQNEAQ (reference sequence). The CDR3 length is 11 residues. The CDR3 protein is CASSSAYEQYF. The DNA of the CDR3 is TGTGCCAGCAGCTCAGCATACGAGCAGTACTTC.

As to this clone: At one of its ends the junction is not consistent with the germline gene, which may arise from a read error. V gene TRBV7-9 combines with J gene TRBJ2-7; 7 positions agree with TRBD2. Germline values: CDR1 SEHNR, CDR2 FQNEAQ (reference sequence). This CDR3 is 16 amino acids long. The CDR3 region is CSSSLDGAGWSYEQYF. The CDR3 region has the DNA TGTTCCAGCAGCTTAGACGGAGCGGGGTGGTCCTACGAGCAGTACTTC.

This chain uses TRBV6-1 with TRBJ2-2; no reliable D call. Germline assignment: CDR1 MNHNS and CDR2 SASEGT. With 8 bases removed from V and 4 bases from J, the gap between germline ends came to 14 bases. The length of the CDR3 is 14 residues. The CDR3 bases are TGTGCCAGCCTGGCTCCCATCCCCACCGGGGAGCTGTTTTTT. This codes for CASLAPIPTGELFF.